This TCR beta chain was obtained from a study of cytomegalovirus exposure and HLA in healthy donors (dated by TCRdb to about 2017). General notes on the study: According to an earlier analysis of a few hundred of the donors, some 180 million T cells yielded roughly 100 million unique TCR beta sequences and about 300 Gb of sequence data. All discovery cohort repertoires had been generated on a single sequencing platform. Typing coverage differed by locus: A, B, C, DRB1 and DQB1 were typed in roughly 620-630 donors, DQA1 in around 500, DPA1 in around 580, and DPB1 in about 450. The study combined high-throughput TCR immunosequencing, statistical association of individual TCRs with disease status, and machine learning to predict cytomegalovirus infection status. Of the 350 to 450 genotyped donors, over 65% fell in the genetic ancestry cluster associated with self-reported Caucasian donors. Across 300 to 400 genotyped donors of the cohort, an average of approximately 240,000 unique TCR beta nucleotide sequences per donor were sequenced, and roughly a sixth of those sequences were non-productive. Donor age, sex, ethnicity and CMV serostatus were compiled alongside the repertoire data. Five DR-DQ haplotypes were handled as single units for association and clustering because linkage in the cohort was strong. Rather than using new phenotypic data, the later analysis identified candidate immune exposures from TCR beta sequences and from how often those sequences occurred across donors. An earlier analysis of 587 of the donors used high-throughput TCR beta sequencing to judge whether each TCR beta V gene segment behaved as functional or pseudogenic. An early release covering more than 500 HLA-typed donors comprised 300 to 350 gigabases of sequencing data and roughly 85 million unique TCR sequences. In addition to the first cohort of approximately 650 subjects, a separate validation cohort of around 110 different subjects was used. Class I and class II HLA loci were covered by the typing at four-digit resolution. The study used immunosequencing to profile the T cell repertoires of 600 to 850 subjects and linked those repertoires to cytomegalovirus serostatus. To study patterns of TCR occurrence, a later analysis re-analyzed previously published TCR beta repertoires from around 670 donors and added high-resolution HLA genotyping. A later genetic analysis used genome-wide SNP genotypes for about three fifths of the 666 donors, treating that subset as a discovery cohort. The study aimed to test whether cataloging public T cell receptors could reveal signatures of past pathogen exposure.

For this clone: This receptor's antigen is unknown. The sample holds no much larger clone one base away, and base qualities are not on file.

The trim is 6 bases for V and 8 bases for J, with a gap of 20 bases between the germline ends. Reading from cysteine to phenylalanine, the CDR3 counts 15 amino acids. Here the CDR3 DNA is all that survives: 45 bases in frame from base 1. From the germline V gene, CDR1 is MDHEN and CDR2 is SYDVKM. Overall results and qualifications from the work: In vitro tests confirmed that three of the cytomegalovirus-associated TCR beta chains recognize cytomegalovirus antigens. In both the original and validation cohorts, the classifier was reported to diagnose cytomegalovirus status with high specificity and sensitivity. The only immune exposure information available for the cohort was CMV serostatus. Several of the top co-occurrence clusters appeared to be linked to parvovirus B19, influenza, CMV and Epstein-Barr virus, according to a later analysis. The study listed 164 TCR beta chains as associated with cytomegalovirus. Because counts were too low, roughly 16 rarely observed V segments, including chromosome 9 orphons, were excluded from the earlier analysis of roughly 580 of the donors. In a later analysis, 15,000 to 20,000 TCR beta sequences were associated with specific HLA alleles at a false discovery rate of 0.05. When HLA alleles, especially DR and DQ, strongly co-occurred, TCR associations were difficult to assign to individual alleles. An association between a missense DCLRE1C variant and V-gene and J-gene trimming of TCR beta chains was found in a later genetic analysis and replicated in an independent cohort. Compared with the approximately 670-donor mean, donors in an Asian-associated ancestry cluster had fewer N-insertions in productive TCRs, according to a later genetic analysis. A further reported finding was that TCR beta sequences accurately predicted the HLA-A and HLA-B alleles for most subjects in the first cohort. In a later analysis, the rate of TCR association differed among HLA loci, with DRB1 alleles having the most associated TCRs and HLA-C alleles having the fewest. Because HLA typing was missing for some donors at each locus, association tests included only the typed subset. In a later analysis, HLA-associated TCR beta chains were found to be more clonally expanded and to have lower generation probabilities than equally common non-associated chains. An earlier analysis of approximately 590 of the donors showed that most TCR beta V segments appeared in productive rearrangements either about 87% or about 30% of the time, which broadly matched IMGT annotations. The cohort was sequenced for TCR beta chains only, and without alpha or paired-chain data the features that could be detected were limited. Because the 87-base-pair reads could not distinguish some IMGT-functional V segments, including TRBV6-2 and TRBV6-3, those segments were excluded. It was suggested by the authors that the approach could potentially be generalized to other disease states and immunological phenotypes. Linkage disequilibrium might explain the correlated functional status among segregating V segments, but an unknown experimental factor could not be ruled out. A later analysis found that most CMV-associated TCR beta chains appeared HLA-restricted, with HLA associations seemingly driven largely by CMV exposure. A cluster of highly shared sequence variants was judged likely to represent a technical artifact of the sequencing pipeline. Sequencing depth was assumed to be roughly uniform across donors in the presence/absence analyses, though that assumption may not hold. Most TCR sequences were observed very rarely across donors, whereas some public TCRs were present in many individuals.

The cohort was made up of about 670 healthy bone marrow donors. At the time of sampling, every cohort member was nominally healthy, though immune exposures that went unrecorded were likely present. The donor tested CMV seronegative and was one of the 352 seronegative cohort members. A peripheral blood sample was collected from each donor, and TCR beta sequencing was performed on peripheral blood mononuclear cells. Genomic DNA was extracted from the blood cell samples with the Qiagen DNeasy Blood Extraction Kit. The library was produced with the immunoSEQ multiplex PCR assay. For the multiplex PCR, a mixture combining 60 forward primers for TCR Vbeta segments and 13 reverse primers for TCR Jbeta segments was used. Amplification of the CDR3 region of rearranged TCR beta genes was performed with a multiplex PCR assay on genomic DNA. The amplified TCR beta libraries were sequenced on the Illumina HiSeq System as 87-base-pair reads. The published analysis was carried out like this. In a later analysis, about 80 million unique TCR beta chains were counted across the roughly 700 repertoires, and approximately 9.9 million of these chains were shared by at least two donors. Raw reads were error-corrected and collapsed into unique sequences by a nearest-neighbor algorithm in which closely related sequences were merged to remove PCR and sequencing errors. Alignment of CDR3 sequences to IMGT reference sequences was used to assign V, D and J gene segments. For a sequence to be retained, at least a six-nucleotide match to both a V gene segment and a J gene segment was required. A rearrangement was called productive if the CDR3 had no stop codons and remained in frame with V and J, and every other rearrangement was called non-productive. CDR3 was defined according to IMGT convention as the region running from the second conserved V-encoded cysteine to the conserved J-encoded phenylalanine. The earlier analysis of about 590 of the donors excluded sequences that lacked an unambiguous match to a single V gene segment. An earlier analysis of approximately 590 of the donors called V segments functional above 56.7% productive rearrangements and segregating when the between-donor standard deviation exceeded 5%. A statistical classification framework was built for diagnosing cytomegalovirus status from the catalog of TCR beta chain sequences. V and J gene assignment, in a later analysis, came from comparing TCR nucleotide sequences with IMGT/GENE-DB human TR gene sequences. Using the TCRdist pipeline, a later analysis assigned CDR3 sequences along with most-parsimonious VDJ recombination scenarios. In a later analysis, every TCR beta chain was defined by the combination of its CDR3 amino acid sequence and its V-gene family, and reads without a unique V-gene family were dropped. To address suspected cross-contamination and a sequencing artifact, a later analysis removed 592 highly shared, low-generation-probability nucleotide sequences. In a later analysis, a clonal expansion index for each public chain was calculated from normalized within-repertoire ranks of inferred template counts. In a later analysis, generation probabilities were computed with a VDJ recombination model fitted to out-of-frame rearrangements, and the resulting probabilities were checked against IGoR. A later analysis scored TCR-TCR, TCR-HLA and TCR-CMV co-occurrence with hypergeometric tests, applying a repertoire-size bias correction to TCR pairs. In a later analysis, false discovery rates were estimated by permuting HLA or CMV assignments 20 times. In a later analysis, co-occurring TCRs were grouped with DBSCAN, and TCRdist sequence similarity was added when clustering was performed within HLA-allele-positive subsets. For co-occurrence clustering, repertoires with fewer than 30,000 or more than 120,000 public chains were excluded, along with roughly 5 repertoires with anomalous nucleotide sharing. Sourced from immuneACCESS, this table was stored by TCRdb with only in-frame sequences that have V and J called. A share of the clones is absent; for the studies checked, an unresolved V gene accounts for under half, and the remainder has no known explanation. The DNA was the basis for D and trimming; V, J and clone size are from that table. The sample profile shows about 250,000 clones; roughly 80% of them were found once. The ten largest clones take up about 0.3% of the sample.

Sequenced sample: PBMCs. Rearrangement joined TRBV28 to TRBJ2-1; the D gene is perhaps TRBD1, on 8 matching bases. The TCR sequence derives from a girl aged 2 to 10 in good health and CMV-seronegative. At the DNA level, the sequence is TGTGCCAGCAGACCCAGAGGACAGGGAGGGTATGAGCAGTTCTTC. This encodes CASRPRGQGGYEQFF.